This is a list of T cell receptor beta chains from one sample in a study of blood T cell repertoires in COVID-19. Clones were read by immunoSEQ multiplex PCR, and TCRdb kept only the in-frame ones, dropping some. The sample contains 95,000 to 100,000 clones, 85% of which appear only once. The sequencing sample was made of peripheral blood. The source of these receptors is a woman in her seventies with active or convalescent COVID-19. Each CDR3 is given without its conserved first and last residue. Each record gives: V gene, J gene, CDR3 protein.

v_call: TRBV6-2/TRBV6-3
j_call: TRBJ2-2
cdr3_aa: ASSTGQGNTGELF

v_call: TRBV7-2
j_call: TRBJ2-1
cdr3_aa: ASSLWTNNEQF

v_call: TRBV18
j_call: TRBJ2-7
cdr3_aa: ASSPGLASYEQY

v_call: TRBV19
j_call: TRBJ1-1
cdr3_aa: ASSYRPGQLNTEAF

v_call: TRBV28
j_call: TRBJ1-4
cdr3_aa: ASRPFGDEKLF

v_call: TRBV20-1
j_call: TRBJ1-5
cdr3_aa: SARAGGRDQPQH

v_call: TRBV5-8
j_call: TRBJ2-7
cdr3_aa: ASSPHRVNAYEQY

v_call: TRBV7-2
j_call: TRBJ2-1
cdr3_aa: ASSNPGLAGGNEQF

v_call: TRBV2
j_call: TRBJ1-2
cdr3_aa: ATDRESRHYT

v_call: TRBV9
j_call: TRBJ2-5
cdr3_aa: ASSPTSGKETQY

v_call: TRBV15
j_call: TRBJ1-1
cdr3_aa: ATSRGDRALGRTEAF

v_call: TRBV25-1
j_call: TRBJ1-3
cdr3_aa: ASSEPPMDTIY

v_call: TRBV5-1
j_call: TRBJ2-2
cdr3_aa: ASSFTGATGELF

v_call: TRBV18
j_call: TRBJ2-1
cdr3_aa: ASSPRQGALNEQF

v_call: TRBV7-2
j_call: TRBJ2-1
cdr3_aa: ASSLGREYNEQF

v_call: TRBV6-5
j_call: TRBJ1-5
cdr3_aa: ASSYRGTNQPQH

v_call: TRBV7-7
j_call: TRBJ2-5
cdr3_aa: ASSPQPGLAGQETQY

v_call: TRBV6-2/TRBV6-3
j_call: TRBJ1-2
cdr3_aa: ASSYGAVGGYT

v_call: TRBV28
j_call: TRBJ2-7
cdr3_aa: ASTPGGLTSYEQY

v_call: TRBV21-1
j_call: TRBJ2-3
cdr3_aa: ASRPTRHTQY

v_call: TRBV2
j_call: TRBJ2-7
cdr3_aa: ASTDRGYYEQY

v_call: TRBV3-1/TRBV3-2
j_call: TRBJ2-3
cdr3_aa: ASSQWLAGGRADTQY